What follows is one T cell receptor beta chain and its context. Antigen specificity is unknown. Stable disease denoted Graves' hyperthyroidism without ophthalmopathy progression within 18 months. The hyperthyroidism was newly diagnosed and had lasted under 2 months; the patients were aged 18 to 65. From RNA transcripts, TCR beta CDR3 regions were amplified. The HTBI primer set served for first-round RT-PCR of the TCR CDR3. TCRdb analysed the multiplex PCR reads with MiXCR anew, one entry per CDR3 protein. The profile shows about 210,000 distinct CDR3 sequences, 17% of them singletons. The CDR3 is made up of 12 amino acids. V was pared by 4 bases and J by 9 bases, with 13 bases between. CDR1 is SGHRS, CDR2 YFSETQ, per germline. The record originates from a study of T cells in Graves' hyperthyroidism and ophthalmopathy. Points from the study as a whole: Separating ophthalmopathy from stable hyperthyroidism was achieved by a 13 V-J model.

This TCR came from a man in his fifties or sixties with Graves' hyperthyroidism. The V gene is TRBV5-1, the J gene TRBJ1-2, with D possibly matching TRBD1 (5 bases). Material for sequencing was blood. CDR3 bases: TGCGCCAGCAGCAACGTTGGGGGAAGCTACACCTTC. This codes for CASSNVGGSYTF.